The 3 T cell receptor beta chains listed next were all sequenced from one sample in a study of identical twins. MiXCR was run by TCRdb on the 5' RACE reads, yielding one entry per CDR3 protein. This table has fewer than 550,000 distinct CDR3 sequences, roughly 15% appearing once. The same specimen was also included in a second study, on yellow fever vaccine responses in identical twins.

Sequencing used CD4+ T cells sorted from blood. These receptors came from a woman aged 18-30 years in good health.

There are a few counts of this clonotype. The chain joins TRBV5-1 to TRBJ2-3, with 13 bases lining up with TRBD2. Germline V gene data show CDR1 as SGHRS and CDR2 as YFSETQ. V dropped 4 bases and J dropped 0; count of bases not matched to a gene: 8. This CDR3 is 18 amino acids long. CDR3 amino acids: CASSPGTSGTASTDTQYF. CDR3 bases: TGCGCCAGCAGCCCAGGGACTAGCGGGACAGCTAGCACAGATACGCAGTATTTT. The full variable domain, in which reference TRBV5-1 and TRBJ2-3 provide the parts outside the CDR3, is KAGVTQTPRYLIKTRGQQVTLSCSPISGHRSVSWYQQTPGQGLQFLFEYFSETQRNKGNFPGRFSGRQFSNSRSEMNVSTLELGDSALYLCASSPGTSGTASTDTQYFGPGTRLTVL.

V gene TRBV7-2 combines with J gene TRBJ2-1, with 7 nucleotides matching TRBD1. From germline, CDR1 is SGHTA and CDR2 FQGNSA. The CDR3 runs to 15 residues. Trimming removed 6 bases from V and 0 bases from J; junction bases left unmatched: 5. CDR3 coding DNA: TGTGCCAGCAGATGGACAGGTAGCTCCTACAATGAGCAGTTCTTC. It yields the protein CASRWTGSSYNEQFF.

The chain is built from TRBV7-2 and TRBJ2-3, with 8 positions matching TRBD1. With V trimmed by 1 base and J by 2 bases, 5 bases remained unmatched. The length of the CDR3 is 16 residues. The germline gives CDR1 SGHTA, CDR2 FQGNSA. The CDR3 nucleotides read TGTGCCAGCAGCTTAGGGACAGGGAGGTTCACAGATACGCAGTATTTT. This codes for CASSLGTGRFTDTQYF.